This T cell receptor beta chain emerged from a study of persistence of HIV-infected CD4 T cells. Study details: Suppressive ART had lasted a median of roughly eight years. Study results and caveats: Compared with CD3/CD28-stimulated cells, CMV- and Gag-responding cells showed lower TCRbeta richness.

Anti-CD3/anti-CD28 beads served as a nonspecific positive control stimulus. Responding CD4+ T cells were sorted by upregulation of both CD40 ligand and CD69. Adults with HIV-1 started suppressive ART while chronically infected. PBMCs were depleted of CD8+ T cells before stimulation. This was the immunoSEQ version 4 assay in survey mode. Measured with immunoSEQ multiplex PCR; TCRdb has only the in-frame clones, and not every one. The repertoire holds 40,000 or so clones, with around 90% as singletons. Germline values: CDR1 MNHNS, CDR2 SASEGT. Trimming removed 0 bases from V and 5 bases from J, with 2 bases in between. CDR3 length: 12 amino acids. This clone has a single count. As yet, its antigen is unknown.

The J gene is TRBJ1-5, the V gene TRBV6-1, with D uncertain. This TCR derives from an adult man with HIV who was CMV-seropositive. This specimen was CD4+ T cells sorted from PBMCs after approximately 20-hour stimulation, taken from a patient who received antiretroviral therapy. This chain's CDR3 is CASSEAYQPQHF. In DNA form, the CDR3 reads TGTGCCAGCAGTGAAGCATATCAGCCCCAGCATTTT.